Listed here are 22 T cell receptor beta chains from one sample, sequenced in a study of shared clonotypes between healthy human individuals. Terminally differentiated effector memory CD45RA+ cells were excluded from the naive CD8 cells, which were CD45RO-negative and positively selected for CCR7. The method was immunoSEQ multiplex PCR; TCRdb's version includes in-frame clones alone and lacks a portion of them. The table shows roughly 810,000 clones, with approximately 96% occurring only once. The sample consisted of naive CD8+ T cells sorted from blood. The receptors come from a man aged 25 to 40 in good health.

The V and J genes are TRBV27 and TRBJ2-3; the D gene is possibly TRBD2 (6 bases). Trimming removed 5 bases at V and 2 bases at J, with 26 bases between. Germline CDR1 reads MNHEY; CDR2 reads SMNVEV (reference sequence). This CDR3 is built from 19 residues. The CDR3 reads CASSHGAAGSRDPTDTQYF. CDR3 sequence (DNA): TGTGCCAGCAGTCACGGAGCCGCGGGATCTCGAGACCCCACAGATACGCAGTATTTT.

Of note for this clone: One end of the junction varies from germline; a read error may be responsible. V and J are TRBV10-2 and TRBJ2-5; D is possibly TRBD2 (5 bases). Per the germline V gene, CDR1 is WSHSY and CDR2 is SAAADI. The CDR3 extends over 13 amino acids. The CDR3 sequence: CASSDGVKEAQYF. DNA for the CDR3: TGCGCCAGCAGTGACGGGGTAAAAGAGGCCCAGTACTTC.

The CDR3 DNA follows: TGTGCCAGCAGTCCCGGGACAGGGGTGTTCGAGCAGTACTTC. Protein: CASSPGTGVFEQYF. This chain uses TRBV14 with TRBJ2-7; TRBD1 matches 10 bases. The germline CDR1 and CDR2 sequences are SGHDN and FVKESK. This CDR3 is built from 14 residues. Trimming took 6 bases from V and 6 from J; bases not matched to a gene: 8.

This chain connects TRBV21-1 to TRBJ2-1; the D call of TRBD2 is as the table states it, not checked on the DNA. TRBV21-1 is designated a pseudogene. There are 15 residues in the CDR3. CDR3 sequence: CASSKRLAPYNEQFF. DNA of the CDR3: TGTGCCAGCAGCAAACGACTAGCGCCCTACAATGAGCAGTTCTTC.

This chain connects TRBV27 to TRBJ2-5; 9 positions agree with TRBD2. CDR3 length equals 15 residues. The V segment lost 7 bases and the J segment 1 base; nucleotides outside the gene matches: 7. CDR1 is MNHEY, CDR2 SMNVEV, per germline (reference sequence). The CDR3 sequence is CASTAGGLPQETQYF. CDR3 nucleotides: TGTGCCAGCACAGCGGGAGGTCTTCCCCAAGAGACCCAGTACTTC.

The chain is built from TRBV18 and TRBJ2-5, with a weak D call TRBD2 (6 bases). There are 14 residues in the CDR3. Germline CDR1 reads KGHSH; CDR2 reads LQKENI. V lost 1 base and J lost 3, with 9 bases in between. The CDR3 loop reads CASSPHPSEETQYF. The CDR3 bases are TGTGCCAGCTCACCACATCCTAGCGAAGAGACCCAGTACTTC.

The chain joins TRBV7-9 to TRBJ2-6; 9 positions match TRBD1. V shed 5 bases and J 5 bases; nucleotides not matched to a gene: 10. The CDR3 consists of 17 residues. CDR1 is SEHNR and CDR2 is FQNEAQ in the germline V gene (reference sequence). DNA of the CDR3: TGTGCCAGCAGCGGATCGACAGGGGGTCGGAGGGCCAACGTCCTGACTTTC. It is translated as CASSGSTGGRRANVLTF.

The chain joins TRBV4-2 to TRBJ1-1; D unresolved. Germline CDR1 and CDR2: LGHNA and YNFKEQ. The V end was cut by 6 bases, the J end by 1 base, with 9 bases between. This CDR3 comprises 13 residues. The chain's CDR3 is CASREVQNTEAFF. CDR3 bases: TGTGCCAGCAGAGAGGTACAGAACACTGAAGCTTTCTTT.

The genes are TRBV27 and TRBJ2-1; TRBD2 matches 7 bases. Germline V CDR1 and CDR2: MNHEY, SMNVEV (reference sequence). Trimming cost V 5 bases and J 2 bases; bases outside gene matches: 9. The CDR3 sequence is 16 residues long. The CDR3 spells CASSPGSSGAYNEQFF. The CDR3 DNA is TGTGCCAGCAGTCCGGGGTCGAGCGGGGCCTACAATGAGCAGTTCTTC.

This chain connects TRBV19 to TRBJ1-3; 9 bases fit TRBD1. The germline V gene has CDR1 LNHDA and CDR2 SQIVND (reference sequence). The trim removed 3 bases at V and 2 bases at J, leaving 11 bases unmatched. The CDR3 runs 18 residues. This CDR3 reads CASSMDRGTGYPGNTIYF. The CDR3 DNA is TGTGCCAGTAGTATGGACCGAGGGACAGGGTATCCTGGAAACACCATATATTTT.

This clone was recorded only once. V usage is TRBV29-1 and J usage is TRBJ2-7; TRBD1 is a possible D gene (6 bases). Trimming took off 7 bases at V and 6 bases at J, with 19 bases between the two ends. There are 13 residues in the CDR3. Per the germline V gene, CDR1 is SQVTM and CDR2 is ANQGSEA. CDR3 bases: TGCAGCGGAATGTACAGGGATCGGTCCGAGCAGTACTTC. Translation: CSGMYRDRSEQYF.

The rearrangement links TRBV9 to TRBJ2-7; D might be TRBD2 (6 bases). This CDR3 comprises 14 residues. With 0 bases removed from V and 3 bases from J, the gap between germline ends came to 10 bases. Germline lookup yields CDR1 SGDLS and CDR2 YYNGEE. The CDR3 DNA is TGTGCCAGCAGCGTAGGGGGGGATGGCTACGAGCAGTACTTC. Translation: CASSVGGDGYEQYF.

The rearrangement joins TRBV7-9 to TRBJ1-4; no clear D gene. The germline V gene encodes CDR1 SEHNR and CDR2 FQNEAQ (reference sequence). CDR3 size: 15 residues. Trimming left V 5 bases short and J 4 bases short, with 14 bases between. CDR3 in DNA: TGTGCCAGCAGCCTCACTCCCCCCGGTAATGAAAAACTGTTTTTT. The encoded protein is CASSLTPPGNEKLFF. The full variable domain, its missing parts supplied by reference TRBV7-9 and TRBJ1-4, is DTGVSQNPRHKITKRGQNVTFRCDPISEHNRLYWYRQTLGQGPEFLTYFQNEAQLEKSRLLSDRFSAERPKGSFSTLEIQRTEQGDSAMYLCASSLTPPGNEKLFFGSGTQLSVL.

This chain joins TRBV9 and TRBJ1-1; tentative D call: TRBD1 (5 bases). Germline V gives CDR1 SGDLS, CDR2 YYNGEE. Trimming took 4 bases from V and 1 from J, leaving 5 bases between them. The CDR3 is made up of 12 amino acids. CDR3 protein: CASSRGNTEAFF. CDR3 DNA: TGTGCCAGCAGCAGGGGGAACACTGAAGCTTTCTTT.

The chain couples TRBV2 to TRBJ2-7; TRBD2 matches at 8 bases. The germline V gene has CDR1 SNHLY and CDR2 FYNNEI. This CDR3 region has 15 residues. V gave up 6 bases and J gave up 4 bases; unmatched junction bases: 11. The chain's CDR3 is CASSQAGEGRYEQYF. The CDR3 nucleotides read TGTGCCAGCAGCCAAGCGGGAGAGGGAAGGTACGAGCAGTACTTC.

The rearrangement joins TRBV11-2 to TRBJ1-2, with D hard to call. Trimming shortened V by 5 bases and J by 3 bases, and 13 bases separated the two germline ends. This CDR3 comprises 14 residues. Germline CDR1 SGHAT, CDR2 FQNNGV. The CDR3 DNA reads TGTGCCAGCAGCCCGCCGGACCGCTACTATGGCTACACCTTC. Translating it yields CASSPPDRYYGYTF.

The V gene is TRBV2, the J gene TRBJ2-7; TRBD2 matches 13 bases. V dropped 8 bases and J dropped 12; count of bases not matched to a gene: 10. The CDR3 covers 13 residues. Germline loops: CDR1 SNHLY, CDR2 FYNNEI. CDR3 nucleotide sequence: TGTGCCAGCTCGGGGACTAGCGGGGACCTTCTGTACTTC. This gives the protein CASSGTSGDLLYF.

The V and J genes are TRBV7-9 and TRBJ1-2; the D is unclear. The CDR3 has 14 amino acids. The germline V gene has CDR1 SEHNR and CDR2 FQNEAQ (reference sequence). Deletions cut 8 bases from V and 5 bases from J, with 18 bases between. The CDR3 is CASLGSGGWYGYTF. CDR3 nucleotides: TGTGCCAGCTTGGGGAGCGGCGGCTGGTATGGCTACACCTTC.

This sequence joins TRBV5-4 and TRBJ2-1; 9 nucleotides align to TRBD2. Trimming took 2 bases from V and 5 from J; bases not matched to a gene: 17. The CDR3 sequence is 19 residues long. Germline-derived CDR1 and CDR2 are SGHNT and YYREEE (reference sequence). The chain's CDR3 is CASSLPRDLIAGDNNEQFF. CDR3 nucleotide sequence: TGTGCCAGCAGCTTACCCCGGGACCTAATAGCGGGGGACAACAATGAGCAGTTCTTC.

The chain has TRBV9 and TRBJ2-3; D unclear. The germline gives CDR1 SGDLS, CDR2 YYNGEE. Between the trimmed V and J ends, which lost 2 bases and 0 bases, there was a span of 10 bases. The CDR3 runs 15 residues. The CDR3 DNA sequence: TGTGCCAGCAGCGTGGGCACCCTAAGCACAGATACGCAGTATTTT. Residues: CASSVGTLSTDTQYF.

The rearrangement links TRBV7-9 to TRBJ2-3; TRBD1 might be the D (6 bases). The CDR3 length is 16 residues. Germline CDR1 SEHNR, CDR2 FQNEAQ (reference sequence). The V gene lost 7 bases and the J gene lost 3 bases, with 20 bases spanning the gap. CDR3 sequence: CASTLLLQGRTDTQYF. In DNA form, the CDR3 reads TGTGCCAGCACCTTGCTCCTACAGGGACGAACAGATACGCAGTATTTT.

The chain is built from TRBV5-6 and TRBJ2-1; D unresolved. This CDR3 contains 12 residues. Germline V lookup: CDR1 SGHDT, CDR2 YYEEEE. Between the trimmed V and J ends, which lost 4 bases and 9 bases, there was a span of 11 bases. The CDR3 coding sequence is TGTGCCAGCAGCCTGATCACTTTTGAGCAGTTCTTC. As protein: CASSLITFEQFF.